This T cell receptor (beta chain) stems from a study of CD8+ T cells in alopecia areata. The wider study: Female C3H/HeJ mice aged 7-10 weeks were given skin from C3H/HeJ graft donors, 6-12 months old, that had spontaneous alopecia.

General study findings and limits: Researchers reported that TCR sharing among patients proved less clear than in mice, possibly HLA-linked.

On the basis of CD4, CD8alpha, NKG2D, NKG2ACE and other markers, pooled cutaneous lymph node cells were sorted. Following RNA extraction, reverse transcription yielded cDNA that acted as the sequencing template. Generated by immunoSEQ multiplex PCR, the TCRdb table keeps only in-frame clones and is missing some. The sample offers more than 250,000 clones and no singletons, the top ten holding about 1.1%. This clone was observed a few times. Its antigen remains unknown. Gene names and germline match the mouse. The read is 4 residues too short to cover the CDR3 end, so that end is filled in from the germline J gene. The CDR3 extends over 14 amino acids. Germline values: CDR1 FNHDT, CDR2 SITEND (reference sequence).

V is TRBV19 and J is TRBJ2-5; 9 bases map to TRBD1. The sample consisted of CD4+ T cells sorted from a lymph node. The TCR sequence derives from a C3H/HeJ mouse with alopecia areata. As its MHC haplotype, the strain has H2-k. CDR3: CASSIVGTGDTQYF. The CDR3 DNA, read in part, is TGTGCCAGCAGTATAGTGGGGACAGGGGAC. Together with reference TRBV19 and TRBJ2-5, the CDR3 gives the full variable domain: GGIITQTPKFLIGQEGQKLTLKCQQNFNHDTMYWYRQDSGKGLRLIYYSITENDLQKGDLSEGYDASREKKSSFSLTVTSAQKNEMAVFLCASSIVGTGDTQYFGPGTRLLVL.